This T cell receptor beta chain came from a study of blood T cell repertoires in COVID-19. Study in general: Acute-phase and convalescent COVID-19 samples originated in the United States, Italy and Spain. T cells, B-cell-depleted T cells, or PBMCs supplied cDNA or gDNA.

Germline CDR1 SGDLS, CDR2 YYNGEE. CDR3 length: 15 amino acids. V lost 5 bases, J lost 7 bases, and 22 bases lay in between. Per the authors' pipeline: Researchers report that nucleated cell counts were estimated from reference gene primer amplification. Libraries were prepared by immunoSEQ multiplex PCR; TCRdb keeps only in-frame clonotypes and omits some of them. Clone size and V and J calls were adopted from that table, with D and trimming inferred from the DNA. The profile shows tens of thousands of clones, 88% of them singletons. This TCR derives from a human donor in a cohort sampled during active COVID-19. V gene TRBV9 combines with J gene TRBJ2-7; D might be TRBD2 (5 bases). Specimen: peripheral blood. DNA of the CDR3: TGTGCCAGCAGTGCTGGACGACTAACCTCGACAGAGCAGTACTTC. Protein product: CASSAGRLTSTEQYF.